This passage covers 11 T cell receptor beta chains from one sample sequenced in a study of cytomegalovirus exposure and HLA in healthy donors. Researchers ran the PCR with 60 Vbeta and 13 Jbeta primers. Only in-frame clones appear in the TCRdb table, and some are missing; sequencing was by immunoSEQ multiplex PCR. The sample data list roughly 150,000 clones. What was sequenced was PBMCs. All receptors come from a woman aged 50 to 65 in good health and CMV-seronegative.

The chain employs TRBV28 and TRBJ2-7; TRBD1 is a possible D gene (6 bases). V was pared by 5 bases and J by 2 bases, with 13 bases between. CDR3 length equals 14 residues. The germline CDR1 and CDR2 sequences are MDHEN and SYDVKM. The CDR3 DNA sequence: TGTGCCAGCAGTCCCCCCGGACAGACCTACGAGCAGTACTTC. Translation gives CASSPPGQTYEQYF.

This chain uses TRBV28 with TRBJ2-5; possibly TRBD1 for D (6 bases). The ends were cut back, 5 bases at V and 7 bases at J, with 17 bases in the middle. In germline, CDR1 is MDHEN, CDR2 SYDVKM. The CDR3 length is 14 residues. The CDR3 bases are TGTGCCAGCAGTCTGACAGGTGCCGGCTCGACCCAGTACTTC. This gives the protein CASSLTGAGSTQYF.

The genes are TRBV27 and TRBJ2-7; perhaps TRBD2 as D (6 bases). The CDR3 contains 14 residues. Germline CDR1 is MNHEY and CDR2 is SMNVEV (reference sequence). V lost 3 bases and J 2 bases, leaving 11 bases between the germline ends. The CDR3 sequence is CASSFGGLAYEQYF. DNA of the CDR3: TGTGCCAGCAGTTTTGGGGGGTTAGCCTACGAGCAGTACTTC.

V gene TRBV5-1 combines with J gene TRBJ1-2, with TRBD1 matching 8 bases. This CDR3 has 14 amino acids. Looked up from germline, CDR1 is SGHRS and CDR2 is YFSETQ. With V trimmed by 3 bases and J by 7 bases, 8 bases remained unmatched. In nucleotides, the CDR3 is TGCGCCAGCAGCTCCGGACAGGGCTACAGTGGCTACACCTTC. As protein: CASSSGQGYSGYTF.

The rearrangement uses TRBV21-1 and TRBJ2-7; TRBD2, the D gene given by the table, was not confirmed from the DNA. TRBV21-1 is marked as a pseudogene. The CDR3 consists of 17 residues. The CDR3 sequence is CASSKLLEAGLRDEQYF. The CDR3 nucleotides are TGTGCCAGCAGCAAATTATTGGAGGCGGGACTACGGGACGAGCAGTACTTC.

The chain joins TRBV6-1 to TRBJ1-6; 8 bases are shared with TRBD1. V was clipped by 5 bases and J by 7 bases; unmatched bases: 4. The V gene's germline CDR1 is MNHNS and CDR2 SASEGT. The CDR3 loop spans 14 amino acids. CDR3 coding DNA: TGTGCCAGCAGTTATACAGGGGGGAATTCACCCCTCCACTTT. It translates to CASSYTGGNSPLHF.

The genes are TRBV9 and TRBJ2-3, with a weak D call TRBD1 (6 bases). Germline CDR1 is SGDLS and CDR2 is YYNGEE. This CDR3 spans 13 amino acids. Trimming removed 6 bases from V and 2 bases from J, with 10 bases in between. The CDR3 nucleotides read TGTGCCAGCACGGACAGTGTCACAGATACGCAGTATTTT. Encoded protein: CASTDSVTDTQYF.

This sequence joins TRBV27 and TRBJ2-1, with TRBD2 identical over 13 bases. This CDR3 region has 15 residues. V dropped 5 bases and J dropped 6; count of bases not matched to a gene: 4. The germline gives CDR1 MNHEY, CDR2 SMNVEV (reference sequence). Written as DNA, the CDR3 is TGTGCCAGCAGTCCCGGGACTAGCGGGGTCAATGAGCAGTTCTTC. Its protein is CASSPGTSGVNEQFF.

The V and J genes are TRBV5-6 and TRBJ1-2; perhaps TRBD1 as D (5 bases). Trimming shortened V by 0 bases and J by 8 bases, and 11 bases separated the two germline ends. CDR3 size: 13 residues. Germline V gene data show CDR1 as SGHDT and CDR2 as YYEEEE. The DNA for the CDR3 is TGTGCCAGCAGCTTGGCGTCAGGGAGGGGCTACACCTTC. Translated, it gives CASSLASGRGYTF.

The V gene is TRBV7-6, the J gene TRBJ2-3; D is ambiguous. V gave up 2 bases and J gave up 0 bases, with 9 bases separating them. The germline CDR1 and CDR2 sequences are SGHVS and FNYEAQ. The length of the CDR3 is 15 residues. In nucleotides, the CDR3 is TGTGCCAGCAGCTTATTGCAGACTAGCACAGATACGCAGTATTTT. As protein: CASSLLQTSTDTQYF.

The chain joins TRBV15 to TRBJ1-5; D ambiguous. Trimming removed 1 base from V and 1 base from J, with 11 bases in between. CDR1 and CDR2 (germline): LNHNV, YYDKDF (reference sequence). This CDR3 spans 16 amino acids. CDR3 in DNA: TGTGCCACCAGCAGAGGGCCGGGATTGAGCAATCAGCCCCAGCATTTT. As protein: CATSRGPGLSNQPQHF.